The T cell receptor beta chain described here comes from a study of OX40 agonist ivuxolimab in advanced cancers. The overall study: An agonistic human IgG2 monoclonal antibody against OX40 (CD134) was given. Prior anti-PD-1, anti-PD-L1 or anti-CTLA-4 therapy was allowed; over 30% had some. Partial responses occurred in three patients (one hepatocellular carcinoma, two cutaneous melanoma).

The CDR3 is made up of 14 amino acids. Germline values: CDR1 MGHRA, CDR2 YSYEKL. Between the trimmed V and J ends, which lost 6 bases and 4 bases, there was a span of 13 bases. A history of autoimmune disease or systemic immunosuppression excluded patients. Assay used: immunoSEQ multiplex PCR; TCRdb lists only in-frame clones, some missing. The data show about 59,000 clones, approximately 90% seen once. V gene TRBV4-1 combines with J gene TRBJ2-1, with D possibly being TRBD2 (6 bases). The source is an adult with an advanced solid tumor such as melanoma, head and neck, liver or kidney cancer. Sequencing was performed on CD4+ or CD8+ T cells sorted from blood, taken in a trial of the OX40 agonist ivuxolimab. The CDR3 here is CASRPSSVYNEQFF. The CDR3 nucleotides read TGCGCCAGCAGGCCGTCTAGCGTGTACAATGAGCAGTTCTTC.